The clone carrying this T cell receptor beta chain was seen a few times. The target antigen is unknown. One entry per CDR3 protein results from TCRdb running MiXCR on the RT-PCR reads. The repertoire includes more than 700,000 distinct CDR3 sequences, around 21% of them detected once, and roughly 10% sits in the top ten. This entry comes from a study of response to subunit inactivated influenza vaccine. Study-wide points: The study's authors posited that every seasonal influenza vaccination enlists few new T cells.

Sequenced here: PBMCs from blood, sampled 4 to 6 days after vaccination. This clonotype was sampled from a middle-aged man who received an inactivated influenza vaccine.

The CDR3 DNA reads as TGTGCCAGCAGTCCGCGAGGGACAGGGGTGGAGACCCAGTACTTC. Its translation: CASSPRGTGVETQYF. The chain couples TRBV6-1 to TRBJ2-5; the match to TRBD1 covers 10 bases. J was trimmed by 5 bases and V by 5 bases; bases with no gene match: 8. CDR3 length equals 15 residues. Germline assignment: CDR1 MNHNS and CDR2 SASEGT.